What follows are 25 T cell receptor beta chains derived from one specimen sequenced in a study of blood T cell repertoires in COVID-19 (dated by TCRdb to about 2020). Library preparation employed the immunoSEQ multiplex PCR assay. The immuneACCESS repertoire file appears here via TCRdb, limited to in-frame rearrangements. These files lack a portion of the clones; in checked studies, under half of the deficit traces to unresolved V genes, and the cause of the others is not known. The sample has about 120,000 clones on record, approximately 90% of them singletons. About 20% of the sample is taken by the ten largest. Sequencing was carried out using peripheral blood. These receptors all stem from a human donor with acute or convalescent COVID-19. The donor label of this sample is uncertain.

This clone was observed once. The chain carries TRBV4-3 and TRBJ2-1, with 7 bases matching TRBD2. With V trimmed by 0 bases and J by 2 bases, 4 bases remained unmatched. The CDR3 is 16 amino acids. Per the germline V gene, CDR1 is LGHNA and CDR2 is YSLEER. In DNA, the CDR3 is TGCGCCAGCAGCCAAGATCGCGGGGGACCCTACAATGAGCAGTTCTTC. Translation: CASSQDRGGPYNEQFF.

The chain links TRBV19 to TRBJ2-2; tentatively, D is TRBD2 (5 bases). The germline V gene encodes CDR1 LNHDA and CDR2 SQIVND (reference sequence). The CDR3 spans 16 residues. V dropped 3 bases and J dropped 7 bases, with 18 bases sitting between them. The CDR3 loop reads CASSIGEERVYGELFF. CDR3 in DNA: TGTGCCAGTAGTATTGGAGAAGAGAGGGTGTACGGGGAGCTGTTTTTT. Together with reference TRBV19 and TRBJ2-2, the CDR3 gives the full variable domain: DGGITQSPKYLFRKEGQNVTLSCEQNLNHDAMYWYRQDPGQGLRLIYYSQIVNDFQKGDIAEGYSVSREKKESFPLTVTSAQKNPTAFYLCASSIGEERVYGELFFGEGSRLTVL.

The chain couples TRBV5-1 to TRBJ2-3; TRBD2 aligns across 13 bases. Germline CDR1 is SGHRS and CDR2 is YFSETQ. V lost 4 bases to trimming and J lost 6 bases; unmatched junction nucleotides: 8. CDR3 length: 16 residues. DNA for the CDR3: TGCGCCAGCAGCATCGGACTAGCGGGAGTACGGGATACGCAGTATTTT. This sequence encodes CASSIGLAGVRDTQYF.

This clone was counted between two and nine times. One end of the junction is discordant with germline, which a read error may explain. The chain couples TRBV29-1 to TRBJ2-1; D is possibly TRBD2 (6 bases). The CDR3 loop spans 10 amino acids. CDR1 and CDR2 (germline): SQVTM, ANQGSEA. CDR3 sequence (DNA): TGCAGCGTAGAAACCGGGACTTACCTCTTC. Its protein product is CSVETGTYLF.

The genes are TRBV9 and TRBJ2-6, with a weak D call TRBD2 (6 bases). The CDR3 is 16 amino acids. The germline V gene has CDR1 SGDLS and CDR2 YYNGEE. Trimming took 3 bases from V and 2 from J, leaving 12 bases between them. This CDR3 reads CASSDPWGAGANVLTF. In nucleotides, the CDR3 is TGTGCCAGCAGCGACCCCTGGGGGGCTGGGGCCAACGTCCTGACTTTC.

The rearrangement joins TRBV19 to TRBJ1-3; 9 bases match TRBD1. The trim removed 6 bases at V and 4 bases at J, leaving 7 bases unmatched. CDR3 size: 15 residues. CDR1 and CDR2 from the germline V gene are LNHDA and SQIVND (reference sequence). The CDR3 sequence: CASRSGTGRGNTIYF. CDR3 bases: TGTGCCAGTAGGAGCGGGACAGGGCGAGGAAACACCATATATTTT.

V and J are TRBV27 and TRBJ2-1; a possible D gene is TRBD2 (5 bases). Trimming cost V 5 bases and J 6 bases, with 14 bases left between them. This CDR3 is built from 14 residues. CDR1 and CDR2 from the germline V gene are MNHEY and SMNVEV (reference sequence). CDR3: CASSPVDFVNEQFF. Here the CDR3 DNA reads TGTGCCAGCAGTCCCGTGGACTTCGTCAATGAGCAGTTCTTC.

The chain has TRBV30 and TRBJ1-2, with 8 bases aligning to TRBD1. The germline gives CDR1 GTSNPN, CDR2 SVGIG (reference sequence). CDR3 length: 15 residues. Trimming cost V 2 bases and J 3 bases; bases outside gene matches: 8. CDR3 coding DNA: TGTGCCTGGAGTTTCCGGGACAGGAGACACTATGGCTACACCTTC. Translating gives CAWSFRDRRHYGYTF.

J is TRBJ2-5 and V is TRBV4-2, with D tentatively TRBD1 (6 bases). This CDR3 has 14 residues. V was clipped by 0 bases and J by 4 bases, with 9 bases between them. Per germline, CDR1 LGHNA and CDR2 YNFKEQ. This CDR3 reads CASSQDPGVETQYF. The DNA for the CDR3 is TGTGCCAGCAGCCAAGACCCAGGGGTAGAGACCCAGTACTTC.

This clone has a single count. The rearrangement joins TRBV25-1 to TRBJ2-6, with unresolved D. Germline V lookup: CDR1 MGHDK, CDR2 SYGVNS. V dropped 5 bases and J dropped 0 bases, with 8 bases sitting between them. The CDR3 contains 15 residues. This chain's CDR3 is CASSPQDSGANVLTF. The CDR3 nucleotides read TGTGCCAGCAGTCCCCAGGACTCTGGGGCCAACGTCCTGACTTTC.

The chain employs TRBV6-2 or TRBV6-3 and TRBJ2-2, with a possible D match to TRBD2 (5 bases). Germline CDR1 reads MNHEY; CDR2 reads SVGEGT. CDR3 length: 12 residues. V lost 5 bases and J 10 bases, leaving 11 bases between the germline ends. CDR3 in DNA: TGTGCCAGCAGTGGACTGAGGGAGGAGCTGTTTTTT. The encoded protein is CASSGLREELFF.

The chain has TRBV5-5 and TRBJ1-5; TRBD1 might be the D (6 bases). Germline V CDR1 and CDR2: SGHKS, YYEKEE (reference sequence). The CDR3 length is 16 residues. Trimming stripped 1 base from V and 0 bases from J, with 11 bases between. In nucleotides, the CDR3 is TGTGCCAGCAGCTTGACGACAGGCTATAGCAATCAGCCCCAGCATTTT. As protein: CASSLTTGYSNQPQHF.

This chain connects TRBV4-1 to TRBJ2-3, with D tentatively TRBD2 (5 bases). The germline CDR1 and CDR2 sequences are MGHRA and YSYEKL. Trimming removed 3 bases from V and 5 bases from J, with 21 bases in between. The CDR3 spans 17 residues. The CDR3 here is CASSQISKIEGRDTQYF. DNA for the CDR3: TGCGCCAGCAGCCAGATATCAAAAATAGAGGGCAGAGATACGCAGTATTTT.

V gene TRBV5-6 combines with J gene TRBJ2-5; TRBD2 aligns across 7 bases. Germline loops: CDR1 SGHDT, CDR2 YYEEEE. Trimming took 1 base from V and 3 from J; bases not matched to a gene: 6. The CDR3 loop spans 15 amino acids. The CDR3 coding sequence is TGTGCCAGCAGCTTGTCTCCGCTAGCGGAAGAGACCCAGTACTTC. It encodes CASSLSPLAEETQYF.

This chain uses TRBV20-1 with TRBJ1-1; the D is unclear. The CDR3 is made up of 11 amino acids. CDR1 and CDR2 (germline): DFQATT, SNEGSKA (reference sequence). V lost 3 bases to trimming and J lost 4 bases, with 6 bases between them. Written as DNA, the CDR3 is TGCAGTGCTAGCGTAATCACTGAAGCTTTCTTT. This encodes CSASVITEAFF.

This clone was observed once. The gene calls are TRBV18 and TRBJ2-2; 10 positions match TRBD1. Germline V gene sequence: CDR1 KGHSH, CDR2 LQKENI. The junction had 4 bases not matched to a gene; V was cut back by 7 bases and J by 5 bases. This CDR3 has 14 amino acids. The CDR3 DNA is TGTGCCAGCTTGACGGGACAGGGGACCGGGGAGCTGTTTTTT. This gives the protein CASLTGQGTGELFF.

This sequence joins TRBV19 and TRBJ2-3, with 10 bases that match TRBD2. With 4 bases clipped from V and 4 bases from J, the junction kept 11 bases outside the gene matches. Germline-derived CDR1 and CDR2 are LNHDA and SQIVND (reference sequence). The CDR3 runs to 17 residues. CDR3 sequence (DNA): TGTGCCAGTAGTAAGCCCCTGTCCCTAGCGGGGGCAGATACGCAGTATTTT. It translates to CASSKPLSLAGADTQYF.

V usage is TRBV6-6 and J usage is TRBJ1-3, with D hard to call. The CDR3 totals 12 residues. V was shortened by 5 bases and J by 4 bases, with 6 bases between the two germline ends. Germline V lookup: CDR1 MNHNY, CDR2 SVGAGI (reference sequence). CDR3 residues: CASSLTGNTIYF. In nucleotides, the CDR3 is TGTGCCAGCAGTCTCACAGGAAACACCATATATTTT.

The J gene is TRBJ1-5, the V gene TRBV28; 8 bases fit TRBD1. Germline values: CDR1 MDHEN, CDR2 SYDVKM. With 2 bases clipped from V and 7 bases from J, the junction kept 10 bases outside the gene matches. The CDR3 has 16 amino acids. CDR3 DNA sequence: TGTGCCAGCAGTTTAACCGGCAGGGGGCGCGGGCAGCCCCAGCATTTT. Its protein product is CASSLTGRGRGQPQHF.

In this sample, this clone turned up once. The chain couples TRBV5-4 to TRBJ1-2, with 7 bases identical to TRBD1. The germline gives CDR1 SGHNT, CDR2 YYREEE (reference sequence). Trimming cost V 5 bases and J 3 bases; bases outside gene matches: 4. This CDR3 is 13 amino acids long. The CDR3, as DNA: TGTGCCAGCAGGTCACAGGGGCACTATGGCTACACCTTC. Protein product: CASRSQGHYGYTF.

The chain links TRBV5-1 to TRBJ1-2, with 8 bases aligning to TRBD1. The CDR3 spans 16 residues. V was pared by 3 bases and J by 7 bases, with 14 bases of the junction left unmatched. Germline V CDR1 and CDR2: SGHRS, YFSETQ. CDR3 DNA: TGCGCCAGCAGCTCGAGACAGGGGAATATCGGTGGTGGCTACACCTTC. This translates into CASSSRQGNIGGGYTF. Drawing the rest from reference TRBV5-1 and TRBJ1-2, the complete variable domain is KAGVTQTPRYLIKTRGQQVTLSCSPISGHRSVSWYQQTPGQGLQFLFEYFSETQRNKGNFPGRFSGRQFSNSRSEMNVSTLELGDSALYLCASSSRQGNIGGGYTFGSGTRLTVV.

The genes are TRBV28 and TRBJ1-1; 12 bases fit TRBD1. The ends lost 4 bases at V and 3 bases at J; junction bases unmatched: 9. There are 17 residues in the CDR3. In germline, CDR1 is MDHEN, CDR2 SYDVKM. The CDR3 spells CASSSWGGQGAHTEAFF. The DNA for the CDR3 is TGTGCCAGCAGTTCGTGGGGGGGACAGGGGGCTCACACTGAAGCTTTCTTT.

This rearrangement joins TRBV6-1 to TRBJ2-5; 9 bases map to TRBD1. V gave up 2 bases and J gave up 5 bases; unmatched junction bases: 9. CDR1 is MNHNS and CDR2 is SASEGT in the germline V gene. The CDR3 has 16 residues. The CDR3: CASSEPGQGWLETQYF. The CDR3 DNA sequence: TGTGCCAGCAGTGAACCCGGACAGGGGTGGTTGGAGACCCAGTACTTC.

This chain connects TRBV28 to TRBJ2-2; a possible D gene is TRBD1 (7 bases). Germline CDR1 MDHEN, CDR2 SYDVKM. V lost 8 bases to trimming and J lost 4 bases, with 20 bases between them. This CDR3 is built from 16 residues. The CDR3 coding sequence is TGTGCCAGCGTGTCAGGGGGGATAGGAGGCACCGGGGAGCTGTTTTTT. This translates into CASVSGGIGGTGELFF.

The CDR3 reads CASSQGLAEDYEQYF. As DNA, the CDR3 is TGCGCCAGCAGCCAGGGACTAGCGGAAGACTACGAGCAGTACTTC. J is TRBJ2-7 and V is TRBV4-3, with 11 bases lining up with TRBD2. CDR1 is LGHNA, CDR2 YSLEER, per germline. This CDR3 is 15 amino acids long. V shed 3 bases, J shed 3 bases, and the junction held 4 bases outside the gene matches.